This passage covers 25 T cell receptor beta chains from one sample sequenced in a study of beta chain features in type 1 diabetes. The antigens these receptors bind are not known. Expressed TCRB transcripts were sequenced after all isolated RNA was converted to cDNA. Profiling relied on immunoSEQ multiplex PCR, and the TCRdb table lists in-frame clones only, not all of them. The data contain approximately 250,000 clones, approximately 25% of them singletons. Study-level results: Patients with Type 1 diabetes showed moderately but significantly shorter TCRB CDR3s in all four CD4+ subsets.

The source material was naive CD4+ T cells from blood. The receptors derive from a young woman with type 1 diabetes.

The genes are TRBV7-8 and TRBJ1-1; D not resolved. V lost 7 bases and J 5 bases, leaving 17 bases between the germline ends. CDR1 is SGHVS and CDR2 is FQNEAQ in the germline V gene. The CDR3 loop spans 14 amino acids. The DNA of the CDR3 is TGTGCCAGCACCAACGGACCCCGCGGGACTGAAGCTTTCTTT. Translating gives CASTNGPRGTEAFF.

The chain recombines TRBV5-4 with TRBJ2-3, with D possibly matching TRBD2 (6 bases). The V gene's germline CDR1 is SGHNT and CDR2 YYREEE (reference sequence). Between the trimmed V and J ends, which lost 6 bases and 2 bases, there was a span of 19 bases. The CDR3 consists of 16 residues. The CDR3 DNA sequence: TGTGCCAGCACCCCAAAAAAAGGGACTGTCACAGATACGCAGTATTTT. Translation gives CASTPKKGTVTDTQYF.

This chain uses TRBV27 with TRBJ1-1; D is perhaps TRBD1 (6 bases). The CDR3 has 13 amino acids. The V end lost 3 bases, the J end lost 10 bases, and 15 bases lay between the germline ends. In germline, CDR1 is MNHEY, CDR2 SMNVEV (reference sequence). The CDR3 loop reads CASSFLNQDRAFF. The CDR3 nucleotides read TGTGCCAGCAGTTTTCTAAACCAGGACAGAGCTTTCTTT.

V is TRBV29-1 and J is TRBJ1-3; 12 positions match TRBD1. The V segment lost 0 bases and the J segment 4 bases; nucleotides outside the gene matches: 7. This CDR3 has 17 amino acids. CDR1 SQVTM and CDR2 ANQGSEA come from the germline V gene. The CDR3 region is CSVEDTGTGGEGNTIYF. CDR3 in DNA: TGCAGCGTTGAAGATACCGGGACAGGGGGCGAAGGAAACACCATATATTTT.

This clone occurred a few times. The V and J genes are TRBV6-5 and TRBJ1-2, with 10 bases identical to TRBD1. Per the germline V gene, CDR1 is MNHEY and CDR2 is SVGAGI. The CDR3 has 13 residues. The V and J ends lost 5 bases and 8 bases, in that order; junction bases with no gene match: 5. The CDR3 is CASSATGGYGYTF. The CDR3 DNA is TGTGCCAGCAGTGCGACAGGGGGCTACGGCTACACCTTC.

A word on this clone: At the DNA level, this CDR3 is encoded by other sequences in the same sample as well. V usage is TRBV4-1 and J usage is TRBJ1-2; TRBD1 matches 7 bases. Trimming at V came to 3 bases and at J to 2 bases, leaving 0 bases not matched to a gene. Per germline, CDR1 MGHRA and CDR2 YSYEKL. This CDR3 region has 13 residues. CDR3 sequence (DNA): TGCGCCAGCAGCCAGGGACAGAACTATGGCTACACCTTC. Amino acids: CASSQGQNYGYTF.

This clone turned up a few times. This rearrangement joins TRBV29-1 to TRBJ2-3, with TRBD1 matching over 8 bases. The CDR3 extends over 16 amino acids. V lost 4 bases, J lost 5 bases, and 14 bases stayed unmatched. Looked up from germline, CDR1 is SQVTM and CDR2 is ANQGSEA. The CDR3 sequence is CSVVVWQGARRDTQYF. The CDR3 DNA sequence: TGCAGCGTTGTGGTTTGGCAGGGGGCCCGGCGAGATACGCAGTATTTT.

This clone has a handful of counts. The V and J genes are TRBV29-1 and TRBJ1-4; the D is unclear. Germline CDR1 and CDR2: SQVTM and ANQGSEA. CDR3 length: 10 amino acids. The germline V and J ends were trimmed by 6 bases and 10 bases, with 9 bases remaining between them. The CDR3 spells CSVIHGKLFF. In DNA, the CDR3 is TGCAGCGTGATACATGGAAAACTGTTTTTT.

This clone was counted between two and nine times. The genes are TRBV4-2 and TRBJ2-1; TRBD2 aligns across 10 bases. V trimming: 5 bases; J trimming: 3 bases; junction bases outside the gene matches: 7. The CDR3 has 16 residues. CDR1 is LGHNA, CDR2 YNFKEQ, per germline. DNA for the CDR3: TGTGCCAGCAGCTCCCAGCGGGAGGGGGGCTACAATGAGCAGTTCTTC. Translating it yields CASSSQREGGYNEQFF.

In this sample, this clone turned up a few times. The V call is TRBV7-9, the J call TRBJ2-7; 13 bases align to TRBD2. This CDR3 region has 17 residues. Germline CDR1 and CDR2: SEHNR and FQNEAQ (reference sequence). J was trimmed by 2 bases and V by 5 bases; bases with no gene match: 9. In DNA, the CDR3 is TGTGCCAGCAGCCGAGGACTAGCGGGAGTTTTGACCTACGAGCAGTACTTC. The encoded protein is CASSRGLAGVLTYEQYF.

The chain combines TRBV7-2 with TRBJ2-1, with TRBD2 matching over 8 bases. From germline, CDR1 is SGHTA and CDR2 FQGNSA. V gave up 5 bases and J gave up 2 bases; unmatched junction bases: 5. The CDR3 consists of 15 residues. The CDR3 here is CASSVTSGAYNEQFF. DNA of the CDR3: TGTGCCAGCAGCGTTACTAGCGGAGCCTACAATGAGCAGTTCTTC. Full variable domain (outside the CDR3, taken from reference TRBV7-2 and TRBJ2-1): GAGVSQSPSNKVTEKGKDVELRCDPISGHTALYWYRQSLGQGLEFLIYFQGNSAPDKSGLPSDRFSAERTGGSVSTLTIQRTQQEDSAVYLCASSVTSGAYNEQFFGPGTRLTVL.

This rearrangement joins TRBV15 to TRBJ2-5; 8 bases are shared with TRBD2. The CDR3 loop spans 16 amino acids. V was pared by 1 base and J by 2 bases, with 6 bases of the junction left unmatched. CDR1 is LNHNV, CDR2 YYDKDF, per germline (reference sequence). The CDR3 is CATSRGGVAGQETQYF. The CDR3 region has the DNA TGTGCCACCAGCAGAGGAGGAGTAGCGGGACAAGAGACCCAGTACTTC.

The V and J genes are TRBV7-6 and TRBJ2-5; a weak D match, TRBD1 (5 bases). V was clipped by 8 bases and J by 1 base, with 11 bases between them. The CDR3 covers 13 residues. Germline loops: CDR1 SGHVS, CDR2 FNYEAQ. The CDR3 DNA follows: TGTGCCAGCGCAAGGGGCGGCCAAGAGACCCAGTACTTC. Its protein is CASARGGQETQYF.

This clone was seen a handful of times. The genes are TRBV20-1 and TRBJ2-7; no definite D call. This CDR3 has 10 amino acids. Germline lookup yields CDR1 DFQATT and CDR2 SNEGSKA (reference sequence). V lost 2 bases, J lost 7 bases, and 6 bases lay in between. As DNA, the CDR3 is TGCAGTGCTAGATTGCGGGAGCAGTACTTC. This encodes CSARLREQYF.

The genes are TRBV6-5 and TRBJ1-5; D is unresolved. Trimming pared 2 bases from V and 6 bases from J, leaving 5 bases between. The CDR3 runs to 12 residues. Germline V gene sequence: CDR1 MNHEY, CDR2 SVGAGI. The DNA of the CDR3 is TGTGCCAGCAGTTACCCCGGTCAGCCCCAGCATTTT. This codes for CASSYPGQPQHF.

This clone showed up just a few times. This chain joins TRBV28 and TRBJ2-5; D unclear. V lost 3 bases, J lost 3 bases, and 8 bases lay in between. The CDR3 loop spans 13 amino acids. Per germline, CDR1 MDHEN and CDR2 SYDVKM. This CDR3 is CASSFYEEETQYF. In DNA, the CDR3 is TGTGCCAGCAGTTTCTACGAAGAAGAGACCCAGTACTTC.

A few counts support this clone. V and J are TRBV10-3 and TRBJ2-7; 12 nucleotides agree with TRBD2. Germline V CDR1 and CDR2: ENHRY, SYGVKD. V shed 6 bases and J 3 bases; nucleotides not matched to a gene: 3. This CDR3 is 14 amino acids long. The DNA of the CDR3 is TGTGCCATCAGGCCGGGACTAGCGGGCTACGAGCAGTACTTC. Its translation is CAIRPGLAGYEQYF.

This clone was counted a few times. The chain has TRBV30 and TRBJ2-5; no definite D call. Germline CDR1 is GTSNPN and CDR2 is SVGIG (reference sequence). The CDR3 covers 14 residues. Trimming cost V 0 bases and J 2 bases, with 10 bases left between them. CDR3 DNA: TGTGCCTGGAGTGTACAGTCGGCACAAGAGACCCAGTACTTC. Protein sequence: CAWSVQSAQETQYF. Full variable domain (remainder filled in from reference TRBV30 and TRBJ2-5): SQTIHQWPATLVQPVGSPLSLECTVEGTSNPNLYWYRQAAGRGLQLLFYSVGIGQISSEVPQNLSASRPQDRQFILSSKKLLLSDSGFYLCAWSVQSAQETQYFGPGTRLLVL.

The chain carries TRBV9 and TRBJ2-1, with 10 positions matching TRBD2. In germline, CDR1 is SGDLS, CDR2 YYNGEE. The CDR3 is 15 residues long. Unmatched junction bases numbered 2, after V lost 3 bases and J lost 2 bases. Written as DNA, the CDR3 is TGTGCCAGCAGCGCAACTAGCGGGACCTACAATGAGCAGTTCTTC. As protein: CASSATSGTYNEQFF.

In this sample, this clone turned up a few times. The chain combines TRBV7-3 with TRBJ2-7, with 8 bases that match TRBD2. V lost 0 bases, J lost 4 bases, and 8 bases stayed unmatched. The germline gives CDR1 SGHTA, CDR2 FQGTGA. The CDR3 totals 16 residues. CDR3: CASSLTGRGLGYEQYF. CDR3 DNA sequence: TGTGCCAGCAGCTTAACAGGACGGGGACTAGGATACGAGCAGTACTTC.

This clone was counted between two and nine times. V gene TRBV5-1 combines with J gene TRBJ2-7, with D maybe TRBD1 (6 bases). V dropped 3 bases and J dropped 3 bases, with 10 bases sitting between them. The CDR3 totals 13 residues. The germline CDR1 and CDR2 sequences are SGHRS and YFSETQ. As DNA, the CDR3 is TGCGCCAGCAGCTCCGGACAGATCTACGAGCAGTACTTC. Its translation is CASSSGQIYEQYF.

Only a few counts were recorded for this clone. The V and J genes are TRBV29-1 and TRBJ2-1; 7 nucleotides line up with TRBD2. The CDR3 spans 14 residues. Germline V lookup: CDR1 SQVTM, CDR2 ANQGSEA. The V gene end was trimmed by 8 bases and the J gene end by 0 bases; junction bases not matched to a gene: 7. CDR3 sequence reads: CSSEQRDSYNEQFF. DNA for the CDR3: TGCAGCTCGGAACAGCGGGACTCCTACAATGAGCAGTTCTTC.

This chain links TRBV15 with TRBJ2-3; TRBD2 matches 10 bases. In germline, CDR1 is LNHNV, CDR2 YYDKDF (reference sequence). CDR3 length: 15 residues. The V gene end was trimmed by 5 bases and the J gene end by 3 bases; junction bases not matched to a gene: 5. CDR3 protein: CATSLLAGRTDTQYF. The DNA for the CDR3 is TGTGCCACCAGCTTACTAGCGGGAAGGACAGATACGCAGTATTTT. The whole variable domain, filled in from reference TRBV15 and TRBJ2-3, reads DAMVIQNPRYQVTQFGKPVTLSCSQTLNHNVMYWYQQKSSQAPKLLFHYYDKDFNNEADTPDNFQSRRPNTSFCFLDIRSPGLGDTAMYLCATSLLAGRTDTQYFGPGTRLTVL.

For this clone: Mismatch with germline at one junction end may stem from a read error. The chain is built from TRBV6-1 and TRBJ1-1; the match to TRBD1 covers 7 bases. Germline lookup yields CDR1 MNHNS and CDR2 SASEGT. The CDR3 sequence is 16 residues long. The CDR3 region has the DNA TGTGCCAGCAGGGAAGAACAGGGGAGTGGGACCACTGAAGCTTTCTTT. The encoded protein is CASREEQGSGTTEAFF.

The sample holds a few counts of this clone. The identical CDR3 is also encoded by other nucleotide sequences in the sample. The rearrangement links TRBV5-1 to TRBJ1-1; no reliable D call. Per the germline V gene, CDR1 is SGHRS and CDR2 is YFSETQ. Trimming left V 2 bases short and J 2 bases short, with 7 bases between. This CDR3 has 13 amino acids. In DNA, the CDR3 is TGCGCCAGCAGCTTCGAGGGCAACACTGAAGCTTTCTTT. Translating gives CASSFEGNTEAFF.